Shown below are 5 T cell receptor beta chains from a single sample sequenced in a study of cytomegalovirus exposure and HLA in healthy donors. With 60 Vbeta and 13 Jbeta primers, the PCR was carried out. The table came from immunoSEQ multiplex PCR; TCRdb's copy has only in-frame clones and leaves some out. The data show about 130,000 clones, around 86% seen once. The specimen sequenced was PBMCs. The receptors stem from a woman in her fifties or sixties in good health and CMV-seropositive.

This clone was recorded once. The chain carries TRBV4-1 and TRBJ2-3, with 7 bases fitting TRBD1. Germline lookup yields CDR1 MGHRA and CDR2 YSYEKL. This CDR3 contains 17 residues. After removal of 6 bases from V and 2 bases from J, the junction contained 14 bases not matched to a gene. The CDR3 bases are TGCGCCAGCAGTCCAAGAATTCGGGACAGACACACAGATACGCAGTATTTT. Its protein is CASSPRIRDRHTDTQYF.

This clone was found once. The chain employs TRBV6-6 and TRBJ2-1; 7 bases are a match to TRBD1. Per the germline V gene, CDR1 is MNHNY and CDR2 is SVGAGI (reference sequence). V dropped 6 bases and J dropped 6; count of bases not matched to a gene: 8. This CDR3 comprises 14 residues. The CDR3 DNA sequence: TGTGCCAGCAGCTCAGAACAGGGGTTCAATGAGCAGTTCTTC. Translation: CASSSEQGFNEQFF.

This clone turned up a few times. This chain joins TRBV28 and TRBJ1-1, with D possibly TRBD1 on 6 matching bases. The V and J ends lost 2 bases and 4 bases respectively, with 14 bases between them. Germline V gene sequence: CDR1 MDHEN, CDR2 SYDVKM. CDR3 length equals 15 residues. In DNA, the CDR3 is TGTGCCAGCAGTTTAGGGGGGGCGGGGAGCACTGAAGCTTTCTTT. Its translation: CASSLGGAGSTEAFF.

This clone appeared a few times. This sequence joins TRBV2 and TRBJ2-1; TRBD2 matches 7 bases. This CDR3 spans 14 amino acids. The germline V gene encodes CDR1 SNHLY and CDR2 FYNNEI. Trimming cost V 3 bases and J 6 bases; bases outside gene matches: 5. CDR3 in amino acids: CASSDIGGINEQFF. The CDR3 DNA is TGTGCCAGCAGTGACATCGGGGGGATCAATGAGCAGTTCTTC.

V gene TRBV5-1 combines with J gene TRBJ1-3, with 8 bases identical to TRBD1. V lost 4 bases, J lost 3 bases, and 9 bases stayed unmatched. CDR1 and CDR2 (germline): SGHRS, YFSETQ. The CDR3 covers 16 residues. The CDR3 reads CASSPGTGVRGNTIYF. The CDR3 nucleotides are TGCGCCAGCAGCCCCGGGACAGGCGTACGTGGAAACACCATATATTTT.